This T cell receptor beta chain is drawn from a study of technical replicates of blood from four donors. Using immunoSEQ multiplex PCR, the repertoire was profiled, and TCRdb retains in-frame clones only, with some absent. The profile shows around 86,000 clones, about 97% of them singletons. Per germline, CDR1 MDHEN and CDR2 SYDVKM. The CDR3 covers 15 residues. V lost 4 bases and J lost 7; bases outside the gene matches: 8. The sample comprised T cells isolated from PBMCs. The clonotype comes from a human donor in good health. This chain uses TRBV28 with TRBJ1-5, with 9 bases that match TRBD1. CDR3 coding DNA: TGTGCCAGCAGTTATGGGGACAGGGAGAACCAGCCCCAGCATTTT. It codes for CASSYGDRENQPQHF. The whole variable domain, remainder taken from reference TRBV28 and TRBJ1-5, is DVKVTQSSRYLVKRTGEKVFLECVQDMDHENMFWYRQDPGLGLRLIYFSYDVKMKEKGDIPEGYSVSREKKERFSLILESASTNQTSMYLCASSYGDRENQPQHFGDGTRLSIL.